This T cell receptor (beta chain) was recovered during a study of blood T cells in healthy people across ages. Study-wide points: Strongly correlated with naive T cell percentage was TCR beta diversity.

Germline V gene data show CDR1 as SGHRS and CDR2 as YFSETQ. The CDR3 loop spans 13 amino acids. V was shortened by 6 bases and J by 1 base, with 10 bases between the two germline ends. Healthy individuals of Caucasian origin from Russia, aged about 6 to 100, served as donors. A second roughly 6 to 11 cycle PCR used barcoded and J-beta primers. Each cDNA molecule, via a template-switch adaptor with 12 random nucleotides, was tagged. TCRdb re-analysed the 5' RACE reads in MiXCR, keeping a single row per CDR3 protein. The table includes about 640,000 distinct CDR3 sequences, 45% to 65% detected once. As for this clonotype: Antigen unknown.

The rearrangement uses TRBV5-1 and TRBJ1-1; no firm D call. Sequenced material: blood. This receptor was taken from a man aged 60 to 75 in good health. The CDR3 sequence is CASNGRGNTEAFF. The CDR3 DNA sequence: TGCGCCAGCAACGGCCGGGGGAACACTGAAGCTTTCTTT.